The clone carrying this TCR beta chain was observed a handful of times. The target antigen is unknown. Sorted naive CD8 T cells were those defined as CD8+CD4-CCR7+CD45RA+. The V gene's germline CDR1 is DFQATT and CDR2 SNEGSKA (reference sequence). Between the trimmed V and J ends, which lost 5 bases and 10 bases, there was a span of 12 bases. The CDR3 length is 11 residues. This entry comes from a study of molecular identifiers for immune sequencing clone quantification. Study-wide results and limits: Highly expanded clone sizes could be underestimated through barcode sharing by identical TCR molecules. Beyond 20 RNA copies, clones held over 99% of effector molecules, compared with under 1% in naive cells.

The bulk TCR libraries were made with methods described before and with listed TCR primers. Each CDR3 protein gets one entry after TCRdb re-called the PCR reads with MiXCR. The sample lists roughly 630,000 distinct CDR3 sequences, roughly 27% occurring once. Sequencing was done on a sample of naive CD8+ T cells from blood, with Jurkat cell RNA spiked in. Noted subset: FACS-sorted CD8+CD4-CCR7+CD45RA+ naive T cells. The clonotype was recovered from a human donor in good health. Some libraries in this study had Jurkat cell RNA spiked in. This chain joins TRBV20-1 and TRBJ2-1; D might be TRBD2 (6 bases). The CDR3 nucleotides are TGCAGTGCTCAAAGGAGGGCCGAGCAGTTCTTC. The encoded protein is CSAQRRAEQFF.